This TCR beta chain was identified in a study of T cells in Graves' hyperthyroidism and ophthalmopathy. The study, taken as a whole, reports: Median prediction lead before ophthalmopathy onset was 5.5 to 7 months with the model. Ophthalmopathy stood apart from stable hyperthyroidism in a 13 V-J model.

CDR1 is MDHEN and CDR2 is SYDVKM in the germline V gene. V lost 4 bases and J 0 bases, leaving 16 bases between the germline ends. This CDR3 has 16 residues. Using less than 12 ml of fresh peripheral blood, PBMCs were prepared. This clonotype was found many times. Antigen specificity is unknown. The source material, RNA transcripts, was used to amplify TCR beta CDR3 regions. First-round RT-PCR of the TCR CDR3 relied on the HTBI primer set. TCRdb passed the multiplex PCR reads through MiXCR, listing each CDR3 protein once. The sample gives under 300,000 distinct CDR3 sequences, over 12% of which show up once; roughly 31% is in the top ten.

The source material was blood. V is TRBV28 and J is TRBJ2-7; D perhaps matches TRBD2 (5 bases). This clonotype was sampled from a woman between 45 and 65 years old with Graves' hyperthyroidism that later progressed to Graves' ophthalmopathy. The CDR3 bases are TGTGCCAGCAGTTCACCCCGCGGCGGGTTCTCCTACGAGCAGTACTTC. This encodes CASSSPRGGFSYEQYF.